This entry lists 13 T cell receptor beta chains sequenced from one sample in a study of vaccination and CD4 T cells after COVID-19. For these TCRs, the target antigens are not known. The Oncomine TCR Beta short-read assay was what sequenced the DNA obtained from cultured CD4+ T cells. TCRdb independently ran MiXCR on the PCR reads; one entry per CDR3 protein. The sample carries around 20,000 distinct CDR3 sequences, 47% recorded once. Treatment reported: roughly 11-day PBMC culture with coronavirus spike peptide pools or control peptides (ViraFEST assay). The sample taken for sequencing was cultured CD4+ T cells from blood. The receptors stem from a human donor with COVID-19.

There are a few counts of this clonotype. The chain employs TRBV6-1 and TRBJ2-3, with TRBD2 as a possible D gene (6 bases). Germline CDR1 reads MNHNS; CDR2 reads SASEGT. The CDR3 covers 12 residues. V lost 6 bases to trimming and J lost 4 bases, with 8 bases between them. The CDR3 sequence is CASRGGADTQYF. CDR3 bases: TGTGCCAGCAGGGGGGGTGCAGATACGCAGTATTTT.

The chain combines TRBV29-1 with TRBJ1-1; D gene unclear. The V gene lost 7 bases and the J gene lost 0 bases, with 6 bases spanning the gap. Germline V gene lookup returns CDR1 SQVTM and CDR2 ANQGSEA. The CDR3 is made up of 11 amino acids. The DNA for the CDR3 is TGCAGCGGGAGTTTGAACACTGAAGCTTTCTTT. It translates to CSGSLNTEAFF.

CDR3 loop: CATGGSGYEQYF. As DNA, the CDR3 is TGTGCCACGGGGGGCTCGGGGTACGAGCAGTACTTC. The rearrangement joins TRBV6-1 to TRBJ2-7; a possible D gene is TRBD2 (7 bases). Germline lookup yields CDR1 MNHNS and CDR2 SASEGT. Trimming took 10 bases from V and 4 from J, leaving 14 bases between them. The CDR3 is made up of 12 amino acids.

This rearrangement joins TRBV7-6 to TRBJ2-5, with 7 bases that match TRBD1. V gave up 8 bases and J gave up 5 bases; unmatched junction bases: 11. Germline values: CDR1 SGHVS, CDR2 FNYEAQ. There are 14 residues in the CDR3. Here the CDR3 DNA reads TGTGCCAGCGGCCTAAGGGGGCACGGGGAGACCCAGTACTTC. This translates into CASGLRGHGETQYF.

This clonotype was seen a handful of times. This chain uses TRBV2 with TRBJ2-3; D unclear. The germline V gene encodes CDR1 SNHLY and CDR2 FYNNEI. Trimming pared 7 bases from V and 6 bases from J, leaving 2 bases between. This CDR3 region has 9 residues. The CDR3 is CASKDTQYF. CDR3 DNA: TGTGCCAGCAAGGATACGCAGTATTTT.

This chain joins TRBV27 and TRBJ1-1; the match to TRBD1 covers 7 bases. The ends lost 6 bases at V and 5 bases at J; junction bases unmatched: 6. Germline V gene data show CDR1 as MNHEY and CDR2 as SMNVEV (reference sequence). The CDR3 has 13 amino acids. DNA for the CDR3: TGTGCCAGCAGCCTAACAGGGGAAACTGAAGCTTTCTTT. This encodes CASSLTGETEAFF.

In its sample, this clonotype was seen a few times. J is TRBJ1-4 and V is TRBV15; no clear D gene. This CDR3 region has 14 residues. CDR1 is LNHNV, CDR2 YYDKDF, per germline (reference sequence). The V end lost 5 bases, the J end lost 8 bases, and 15 bases lay between the germline ends. The CDR3 DNA sequence: TGTGCCACCAGCCCGTTCGAGTTGGGGGAAAAACTGTTTTTT. Encoded protein: CATSPFELGEKLFF.

This clonotype was counted only a few times. The CDR3 is CASSRAQGALYNSPLHF. CDR3 DNA sequence: TGTGCCAGCAGCCGAGCCCAGGGGGCCTTATATAATTCACCCCTCCACTTT. This chain links TRBV7-9 with TRBJ1-6, with 8 nucleotides matching TRBD1. From germline, CDR1 is SEHNR and CDR2 FQNEAQ (reference sequence). J gave up 4 bases and V 5 bases, and 10 bases lay outside the gene matches. CDR3 size: 17 residues.

The chain carries TRBV12-3 or TRBV12-4 and TRBJ1-2; D ambiguous. This CDR3 is 14 amino acids long. V was pared by 2 bases and J by 5 bases, with 12 bases between. CDR3 loop: CASSLKVGPYGYTF. CDR3 nucleotide sequence: TGTGCCAGCAGTTTAAAAGTGGGCCCATATGGCTACACCTTC.

This chain links TRBV5-1 with TRBJ1-1; weak D call: TRBD1 (6 bases). This CDR3 contains 17 residues. The V gene's germline CDR1 is SGHRS and CDR2 YFSETQ. The V end lost 4 bases, the J end lost 7 bases, and 26 bases lay between the germline ends. CDR3: CASSHLTGSGKPGEAFF. DNA for the CDR3: TGCGCCAGCAGCCACCTTACAGGGAGCGGGAAACCCGGTGAAGCTTTCTTT. The full variable domain, completed using reference TRBV5-1 and TRBJ1-1, is KAGVTQTPRYLIKTRGQQVTLSCSPISGHRSVSWYQQTPGQGLQFLFEYFSETQRNKGNFPGRFSGRQFSNSRSEMNVSTLELGDSALYLCASSHLTGSGKPGEAFFGQGTRLTVV.

A single count supports this clonotype. The V gene is TRBV4-1, the J gene TRBJ2-7, with D possibly being TRBD2 (5 bases). Trimming pared 4 bases from V and 3 bases from J, leaving 16 bases between. CDR3 length: 15 residues. Germline V gene data show CDR1 as MGHRA and CDR2 as YSYEKL. As DNA, the CDR3 is TGCGCCAGCAGCCCTACGACGAAAGCGGACTACGAGCAGTACTTC. Amino acids: CASSPTTKADYEQYF.

The rearrangement uses TRBV5-1 and TRBJ1-1; TRBD1 is a possible D gene (5 bases). The CDR3 is 15 residues long. Looked up from germline, CDR1 is SGHRS and CDR2 is YFSETQ. Trimming took off 0 bases at V and 6 bases at J, with 15 bases between the two ends. The CDR3 nucleotides are TGCGCCAGCAGCTTGGATACCGGCGCGGGGGCTGAAGCTTTCTTT. Residues: CASSLDTGAGAEAFF.

This clonotype was recorded a few times. V and J are TRBV5-1 and TRBJ2-2, with D perhaps matching TRBD1 (5 bases). The V gene lost 4 bases and the J gene lost 5 bases, with 12 bases spanning the gap. This CDR3 has 14 amino acids. Germline-derived CDR1 and CDR2 are SGHRS and YFSETQ. CDR3: CASSTYPGTGELFF. The CDR3 DNA reads TGCGCCAGCAGCACCTACCCAGGGACCGGGGAGCTGTTTTTT. The full variable domain, rest sourced from reference TRBV5-1 and TRBJ2-2, is KAGVTQTPRYLIKTRGQQVTLSCSPISGHRSVSWYQQTPGQGLQFLFEYFSETQRNKGNFPGRFSGRQFSNSRSEMNVSTLELGDSALYLCASSTYPGTGELFFGEGSRLTVL.